This TCR beta chain was profiled in a study of CD8 T cells in Susac syndrome. Roughly 0.45 to 1 ug RNA was reverse transcribed with random hexamers. TCRdb used MiXCR to reprocess the immunoSEQ multiplex PCR reads, holding one entry per CDR3 protein. The sample shows under 200,000 distinct CDR3 sequences, roughly 96% of them seen only once. The study sequenced TCR beta in blood CD8+ and CD4+ T cells. V was cut by 6 bases and J by 5 bases, with 5 bases left in between. CDR3 length: 11 residues. Germline V gene data show CDR1 as SEHNR and CDR2 as FQNEAQ (reference sequence). The sequenced sample consisted of CD8+ T cells from PBMCs. This sequence joins TRBV7-9 and TRBJ2-1; D is undetermined. This sequence was found in a human donor with multiple sclerosis. The CDR3 is CASRIHNEQFF. The CDR3 bases are TGTGCCAGCAGGATACACAATGAGCAGTTCTTC. The whole variable domain, filled in from reference TRBV7-9 and TRBJ2-1, reads DTGVSQNPRHKITKRGQNVTFRCDPISEHNRLYWYRQTLGQGPEFLTYFQNEAQLEKSRLLSDRFSAERPKGSFSTLEIQRTEQGDSAMYLCASRIHNEQFFGPGTRLTVL.